Listed here is a single TCR beta chain. What it binds is not known. V shed 4 bases, J shed 2 bases, and the junction held 3 bases outside the gene matches. This CDR3 is built from 14 residues. The germline V gene has CDR1 SGHTA and CDR2 FQGNSA. This specimen comes from a study of OX40 agonist ivuxolimab in advanced cancers. Study-wide points: CD4+ and CD8+ blood T cells expanded clonally by week 6 at 0.1 to 3.0 mg/kg.

Sequenced by immunoSEQ multiplex PCR; TCRdb stores in-frame clones only, minus some. The sample carries some 94,000 clones, 90% to 95% recorded once. The chain is built from TRBV7-2 and TRBJ2-7; TRBD1 matches 9 bases. The sample here was CD4+ or CD8+ T cells sorted from blood, taken in a trial of the OX40 agonist ivuxolimab. The clonotype originates from an adult with an advanced solid tumor such as melanoma, head and neck, liver or kidney cancer. This chain's CDR3 is CASSSDRGPYEQYF. DNA for the CDR3: TGTGCCAGCAGCTCGGACAGGGGCCCCTACGAGCAGTACTTC.